The entry below gives a single TCR beta chain sequence along with its context. The target antigen is unknown. The sample is drawn from a study of T cell repertoires in ileal Crohn's disease. Turning to the study itself: Every patient was operated on for stricturing (roughly 60%) or penetrating (approximately 40%) complications. From the surgical specimen's inflamed ileum, biopsies were taken as M0. Study-wide findings and caveats: Endoscopic recurrence occurred in every patient whose clonality exceeded 26.8%. High-frequency clones were more common in sorted CD8 than CD4 cells.

Germline values: CDR1 MDHEN, CDR2 SYDVKM. The CDR3 runs 16 residues. Deletions cut 5 bases from V and 7 bases from J, with 21 bases between. As for time point: inflamed ileum from the surgical specimen. Repertoires were generated with immunoSEQ multiplex PCR, while TCRdb's copy carries only in-frame clones and drops some. This sample has 16,000 or so clones, with approximately 92% found just once. The TCR originated in an adult with Crohn's disease. The sample was ileal tissue. J is TRBJ2-1 and V is TRBV28, with a weak D call TRBD1 (5 bases). CDR3 sequence (DNA): TGTGCCAGCAGTCCTCCAGGGCCTGGGGTTTGGAATGAGCAGTTCTTC. It translates to CASSPPGPGVWNEQFF.